This TCR beta chain was obtained from a study of radiotherapy plus CTLA-4 blockade in lung cancer. The length of the CDR3 is 13 residues. CDR1 is SSHAT and CDR2 is FNYEAQ in the germline V gene (reference sequence). The assay was immunoSEQ multiplex PCR, and TCRdb's table has in-frame clones only and misses some. The sample consists of under 65,000 clones, more than 75% of them appearing once. To note about this clone: A read error may produce the germline difference seen at one junction end.

This clonotype originated in a human donor with non-small cell lung cancer who had a complete response to radiotherapy plus ipilimumab. This specimen consisted of peripheral blood, obtained from a patient treated with radiotherapy plus ipilimumab. The rearrangement links TRBV7-7 to TRBJ1-1; unclear D gene. Written as DNA, the CDR3 is TGTGCTAGCAGCTTACAGAAGAACACTGAAGCTTTCTTT. Its translation is CASSLQKNTEAFF. The entire variable domain, with the rest obtained from reference TRBV7-7 and TRBJ1-1, is as follows: GAGVSQSPRYKVTKRGQDVTLRCDPISSHATLYWYQQALGQGPEFLTYFNYEAQPDKSGLPSDRFSAERPEGSISTLTIQRTEQRDSAMYRCASSLQKNTEAFFGQGTRLTVV.